This T cell receptor (beta chain) is drawn from a study of cytomegalovirus exposure and HLA in healthy donors. With regard to this clone: Its specificity is not known.

Vbeta (60) and Jbeta (13) primers were used in the PCR. The repertoire was sequenced with immunoSEQ multiplex PCR; TCRdb's copy has only in-frame clones and lacks some. In the table there are under 150,000 clones, 70% to 80% of which are singletons. Study outcomes and limitations: Later analysis suggested most CMV-associated TCR beta chains were HLA-restricted. Among TCR sequences, most were rare, though some public TCRs appeared in many donors. Later analysis indicated greater clonal expansion among HLA-associated TCR beta chains than among equally common other chains.

Per the germline V gene, CDR1 is PRHDT and CDR2 is FYEKMQ (reference sequence). The CDR3 has 16 amino acids. After removal of 5 bases from V and 4 bases from J, the junction contained 9 bases not matched to a gene. Sample: PBMCs. The chain uses TRBV13 and TRBJ2-7, with 12 bases fitting TRBD1. The receptor was isolated from a woman in her fifties or sixties in good health and CMV-seropositive. CDR3 DNA sequence: TGTGCCAGCAGCCCCGGGACAGGGGGCGCGGGTTACGAGCAGTACTTC. It translates to CASSPGTGGAGYEQYF. The variable domain in full, completed from reference TRBV13 and TRBJ2-7, reads AAGVIQSPRHLIKEKRETATLKCYPIPRHDTVYWYQQGPGQDPQFLISFYEKMQSDKGSIPDRFSAQQFSDYHSELNMSSLELGDSALYFCASSPGTGGAGYEQYFGPGTRLTVT.